One and the same sample provided the 16 T cell receptor beta chains below, sequenced in a study of blood T cell repertoires in COVID-19. TCRdb's table, derived via immunoSEQ multiplex PCR, lists solely in-frame clones and lacks some. The data contain about 76,000 clones, 82% of them singletons. Sequencing was carried out using peripheral blood. The source is a human donor in a cohort sampled during active COVID-19.

This chain links TRBV30 with TRBJ2-5; the match to TRBD2 covers 14 bases. The CDR3 covers 17 residues. Germline V gene sequence: CDR1 GTSNPN, CDR2 SVGIG (reference sequence). Trimming at V came to 1 base and at J to 4 bases, leaving 8 bases not matched to a gene. CDR3 in DNA: TGTGCCTGGAGTGCTGGGACTAGCGGGGGCACTGGAGAGACCCAGTACTTC. This translates into CAWSAGTSGGTGETQYF.

The rearrangement joins TRBV30 to TRBJ1-5; 8 positions agree with TRBD1. The length of the CDR3 is 17 residues. Germline CDR1 is GTSNPN and CDR2 is SVGIG (reference sequence). J gave up 3 bases and V 0 bases, and 10 bases lay outside the gene matches. CDR3 sequence reads: CAWSVQAGGAYNQPQHF. The CDR3 bases are TGTGCCTGGAGTGTACAAGCAGGGGGCGCTTACAATCAGCCCCAGCATTTT.

The chain is built from TRBV5-1 and TRBJ2-6, with 8 bases that match TRBD2. Germline CDR1 SGHRS, CDR2 YFSETQ. This CDR3 region has 16 residues. After removal of 4 bases from V and 0 bases from J, the junction contained 3 bases not matched to a gene. This CDR3 is CASSPGTSSGANVLTF. DNA of the CDR3: TGCGCCAGCAGCCCAGGGACTAGCTCTGGGGCCAACGTCCTGACTTTC.

The chain links TRBV5-4 to TRBJ2-7; possible D gene TRBD1, 5 bases. The length of the CDR3 is 15 residues. CDR1 is SGHNT, CDR2 YYREEE, per germline (reference sequence). Between the trimmed V and J ends, which lost 0 bases and 1 base, there was a span of 11 bases. The CDR3 DNA reads as TGTGCCAGCAGCTTGGATAGGGGATCTTCCTACGAGCAGTACTTC. This sequence encodes CASSLDRGSSYEQYF.

The chain employs TRBV21-1 and TRBJ1-1; the tabulated D call, TRBD1, remains unverified against the DNA. TRBV21-1 is given as a pseudogene. This CDR3 spans 16 amino acids. CDR3 nucleotide sequence: TGTGCCAGCAGCAAAGGAACAGGGGGTAAGTGGGCTGAAGCTTTCTTT. As protein: CASSKGTGGKWAEAFF.

V and J are TRBV24-1 and TRBJ2-2, with 8 bases lining up with TRBD1. V gave up 7 bases and J gave up 0 bases; unmatched junction bases: 6. The CDR3 spans 16 residues. CDR1 KGHDR and CDR2 SFDVKD come from the germline V gene. The chain's CDR3 is CATSGSDRANTGELFF. In DNA, the CDR3 is TGTGCCACCAGCGGGTCGGACAGGGCGAACACCGGGGAGCTGTTTTTT.

Here the CDR3 reads CASSLSARSGNTIYF. DNA for the CDR3: TGTGCCAGCAGCTTATCGGCGAGGTCTGGAAACACCATATATTTT. The rearrangement joins TRBV7-8 to TRBJ1-3; no clear D. This CDR3 is 15 amino acids long. CDR1 is SGHVS and CDR2 is FQNEAQ in the germline V gene. The ends were cut back, 2 bases at V and 1 base at J, with 9 bases in the middle.

The rearrangement uses TRBV28 and TRBJ1-1, with no clear D. This CDR3 is 12 amino acids long. Looked up from germline, CDR1 is MDHEN and CDR2 is SYDVKM. Trimming cost V 3 bases and J 0 bases, with 2 bases left between them. DNA of the CDR3: TGTGCCAGCAGTTTCATGAACACTGAAGCTTTCTTT. It yields the protein CASSFMNTEAFF.

The chain is built from TRBV18 and TRBJ2-3; TRBD2 might be the D (5 bases). This CDR3 has 14 amino acids. The V gene's germline CDR1 is KGHSH and CDR2 LQKENI. Trimming left V 0 bases short and J 6 bases short, with 10 bases between. The CDR3 DNA reads as TGTGCCAGCTCACCACCGATCCGCGGGGATACGCAGTATTTT. Protein: CASSPPIRGDTQYF.

The table lists this clone with a few counts. This chain connects TRBV2 to TRBJ1-2; 9 positions match TRBD1. J lost 3 bases, V lost 6 bases, and 5 bases had no gene match. This CDR3 has 14 amino acids. CDR1 is SNHLY, CDR2 FYNNEI, per germline. The CDR3 here is CASSSQGAHYGYTF. In nucleotides, the CDR3 is TGTGCCAGCAGCTCACAGGGGGCACACTATGGCTACACCTTC.

The V gene is TRBV5-1, the J gene TRBJ2-7; D possibly corresponds to TRBD1 (5 bases). This CDR3 is built from 12 residues. Germline CDR1 and CDR2: SGHRS and YFSETQ. Between the trimmed V and J ends, which lost 4 bases and 6 bases, there was a span of 11 bases. This CDR3 is CASSLLGAEQYF. The DNA of the CDR3 is TGCGCCAGCAGCCTGCTAGGGGCCGAGCAGTACTTC.

The gene calls are TRBV30 and TRBJ1-2; 7 nucleotides match TRBD1. From germline, CDR1 is GTSNPN and CDR2 SVGIG (reference sequence). This CDR3 region has 12 residues. The V gene end was trimmed by 4 bases and the J gene end by 6 bases; junction bases not matched to a gene: 5. CDR3 amino acids: CAWTRQGHGYTF. In DNA form, the CDR3 reads TGTGCCTGGACCCGACAGGGACATGGCTACACCTTC. The full variable domain, in which reference TRBV30 and TRBJ1-2 provide the parts outside the CDR3, is SQTIHQWPATLVQPVGSPLSLECTVEGTSNPNLYWYRQAAGRGLQLLFYSVGIGQISSEVPQNLSASRPQDRQFILSSKKLLLSDSGFYLCAWTRQGHGYTFGSGTRLTVV.

This CDR3 reads CASSLATGGRSNEKLFF. CDR3 sequence (DNA): TGCGCCAGCAGCTTGGCGACAGGGGGCAGGTCTAATGAAAAACTGTTTTTT. The chain links TRBV5-1 to TRBJ1-4; TRBD1 agrees at 10 bases. Trimming at V came to 0 bases and at J to 3 bases, leaving 5 bases not matched to a gene. Germline values: CDR1 SGHRS, CDR2 YFSETQ. This CDR3 has 17 amino acids.

The chain is built from TRBV6-5 and TRBJ2-5; D is perhaps TRBD2 (6 bases). V lost 0 bases, J lost 5 bases, and 7 bases lay in between. The CDR3 length is 13 residues. Germline lookup yields CDR1 MNHEY and CDR2 SVGAGI. CDR3 residues: CASSYSGGETQYF. For the CDR3, the DNA is TGTGCCAGCAGTTACTCGGGGGGTGAGACCCAGTACTTC.

The chain is built from TRBV27 and TRBJ1-6, with 9 bases identical to TRBD1. Germline CDR1 is MNHEY and CDR2 is SMNVEV (reference sequence). The CDR3 totals 15 residues. Germline trimming cut 10 bases from V and 1 base from J; bases unmatched to any gene: 5. CDR3 DNA sequence: TGTGCCACCAGGACAGGGGAATCCTATAATTCACCCCTCCACTTT. Amino acids: CATRTGESYNSPLHF.

This chain links TRBV2 with TRBJ2-5; D unclear. Germline V gene data show CDR1 as SNHLY and CDR2 as FYNNEI. This CDR3 has 11 amino acids. With 10 bases removed from V and 2 bases from J, the gap between germline ends came to 8 bases. The CDR3 nucleotides read TGTGCCACCCGGCGGCAAGAGACCCAGTACTTC. Protein: CATRRQETQYF. Together with reference TRBV2 and TRBJ2-5, the CDR3 gives the full variable domain: EPEVTQTPSHQVTQMGQEVILRCVPISNHLYFYWYRQILGQKVEFLVSFYNNEISEKSEIFDDQFSVERPDGSNFTLKIRSTKLEDSAMYFCATRRQETQYFGPGTRLLVL.